Below are 13 T cell receptor beta chains sequenced from a single sample in a study of T-cell memory formation after mild COVID-19. TCRdb reprocessed the 5' RACE reads via MiXCR and lists one record per CDR3 protein. The sample carries 90,000 to 120,000 distinct CDR3 sequences, around 10% recorded once. Sequenced input: PBMCs or a T cell subset sorted from them (not recorded which). All receptors come from a man aged 18-30 years who had mild COVID-19 (a few samples of this study predate the infection). Cell type and time point are not known.

CDR3 region: CASSHTGDRYNSPLHF. The CDR3 nucleotides are TGTGCCAGCAGCCACACAGGAGATCGGTATAATTCACCCCTCCACTTT. The chain has TRBV4-2 and TRBJ1-6; tentative D call: TRBD1 (5 bases). Germline V CDR1 and CDR2: LGHNA, YNFKEQ. The CDR3 has 16 residues. Trimming pared 3 bases from V and 4 bases from J, leaving 13 bases between.

This clonotype has at least ten counts. The chain has TRBV7-9 and TRBJ2-1; no definite D call. Germline lookup yields CDR1 SEHNR and CDR2 FQNEAQ (reference sequence). The CDR3 length is 13 residues. Trimming removed 1 base at V and 4 bases at J, with 5 bases between. The CDR3 DNA is TGTGCCAGCAGCTTAGGACGATACAATGAGCAGTTCTTC. Translation: CASSLGRYNEQFF.

The sample holds a few counts of this clonotype. The V gene is TRBV6-1, the J gene TRBJ2-5; D possibly uses TRBD1 or TRBD2 (6 bases each). This CDR3 contains 16 residues. Trimming removed 2 bases from V and 5 bases from J, with 18 bases in between. Per the germline V gene, CDR1 is MNHNS and CDR2 is SASEGT. The chain's CDR3 is CASSELGTGTGETQYF. The CDR3 DNA follows: TGTGCCAGCAGTGAACTGGGCACAGGGACTGGGGAGACCCAGTACTTC.

This clonotype is termed large (0.1 to 1%). A much larger clone lies a single base off, so this may be a read error. The chain carries TRBV27 and TRBJ2-7, with 7 bases that match TRBD2. From germline, CDR1 is MNHEY and CDR2 SMNVEV (reference sequence). V trimming: 6 bases; J trimming: 2 bases; junction bases outside the gene matches: 10. The CDR3 is 15 residues long. CDR3 DNA sequence: TGTGCCAGCAGCCACTGGGGGGGTACGCCCTACGAGCAGTACTTC. Protein product: CASSHWGGTPYEQYF.

This chain joins TRBV5-5 and TRBJ2-3; D gene ambiguous. This CDR3 has 16 amino acids. The V and J ends lost 0 bases and 1 base respectively, with 12 bases between them. CDR1 is SGHKS and CDR2 is YYEKEE in the germline V gene (reference sequence). DNA of the CDR3: TGTGCCAGCAGCTTGGCCAGTGGGGTCGGCACAGATACGCAGTATTTT. Its translation is CASSLASGVGTDTQYF.

This clonotype was counted only a few times. The genes are TRBV5-1 and TRBJ1-2, with 12 nucleotides matching TRBD1. This CDR3 spans 16 amino acids. CDR1 and CDR2 from the germline V gene are SGHRS and YFSETQ. Trimming removed 4 bases from V and 3 bases from J; junction bases left unmatched: 7. CDR3 sequence reads: CASSLTGTGGHYGYTF. CDR3 DNA: TGCGCCAGCAGCCTCACCGGGACAGGGGGCCACTATGGCTACACCTTC.

At least ten counts were recorded for this clonotype. The V call is TRBV20-1, the J call TRBJ2-7; 10 bases fit TRBD1. CDR3 size: 15 residues. V was pared by 2 bases and J by 3 bases, with 7 bases of the junction left unmatched. The germline gives CDR1 DFQATT, CDR2 SNEGSKA (reference sequence). The CDR3 spells CSARHVGQGIYEQYV. The CDR3 bases are TGCAGTGCTAGACACGTGGGACAGGGGATCTACGAGCAGTACGTC.

At least ten counts were recorded for this clonotype. The rearrangement joins TRBV25-1 to TRBJ1-5; D unclear. Per the germline V gene, CDR1 is MGHDK and CDR2 is SYGVNS. The ends were cut back, 3 bases at V and 6 bases at J, with 12 bases in the middle. The CDR3 covers 14 residues. Here the CDR3 reads CASSEVGWGQPQHF. CDR3 DNA sequence: TGTGCCAGCAGTGAGGTCGGCTGGGGTCAGCCCCAGCATTTT.

The chain recombines TRBV19 with TRBJ2-1; D unclear. V shed 4 bases and J shed 10 bases, with 11 bases lying between them. The CDR3 spans 12 residues. Per germline, CDR1 LNHDA and CDR2 SQIVND (reference sequence). The CDR3 nucleotides read TGTGCCAGTAGTACTGGGGTCGAGGAGCAGTTCTTC. Translating gives CASSTGVEEQFF.

The chain carries TRBV3-1 and TRBJ2-7; 7 positions agree with TRBD2. The CDR3 sequence is 14 residues long. CDR1 is LGHDT and CDR2 is YNNKEL in the germline V gene (reference sequence). The ends lost 3 bases at V and 1 base at J; junction bases unmatched: 3. The CDR3 region is CASSQASGSYEQYF. The CDR3 coding sequence is TGTGCCAGCAGCCAGGCTAGCGGTTCCTACGAGCAGTACTTC.

This clonotype came up a few times. The chain uses TRBV15 and TRBJ2-2, with unresolved D. The V and J ends lost 0 bases and 2 bases respectively, with 16 bases between them. Germline CDR1 is LNHNV and CDR2 is YYDKDF (reference sequence). The CDR3 sequence is 18 residues long. CDR3 sequence (DNA): TGTGCCACCAGCAGAGATCTTGCTAGGCAGCCCAACACCGGGGAGCTGTTTTTT. Its translation is CATSRDLARQPNTGELFF.

This clonotype came up many times. This rearrangement joins TRBV12-3 or TRBV12-4 to TRBJ2-7; 10 bases align to TRBD2. V lost 2 bases and J lost 4; bases outside the gene matches: 2. This CDR3 region has 14 residues. DNA of the CDR3: TGTGCCAGCAGTTTACTAGCGGGGGATTACGAGCAGTACTTC. Encoded protein: CASSLLAGDYEQYF.

This clonotype was observed at least ten times. The genes are TRBV29-1 and TRBJ2-1; D gene ambiguous. V was cut by 8 bases and J by 9 bases, with 26 bases left in between. This CDR3 is 15 amino acids long. The germline CDR1 and CDR2 sequences are SQVTM and ANQGSEA. CDR3 nucleotide sequence: TGCAGCTCCATCTTGTTCCCGTGGGCAGTCGGTGAGCAGTTCTTC. Residues: CSSILFPWAVGEQFF.